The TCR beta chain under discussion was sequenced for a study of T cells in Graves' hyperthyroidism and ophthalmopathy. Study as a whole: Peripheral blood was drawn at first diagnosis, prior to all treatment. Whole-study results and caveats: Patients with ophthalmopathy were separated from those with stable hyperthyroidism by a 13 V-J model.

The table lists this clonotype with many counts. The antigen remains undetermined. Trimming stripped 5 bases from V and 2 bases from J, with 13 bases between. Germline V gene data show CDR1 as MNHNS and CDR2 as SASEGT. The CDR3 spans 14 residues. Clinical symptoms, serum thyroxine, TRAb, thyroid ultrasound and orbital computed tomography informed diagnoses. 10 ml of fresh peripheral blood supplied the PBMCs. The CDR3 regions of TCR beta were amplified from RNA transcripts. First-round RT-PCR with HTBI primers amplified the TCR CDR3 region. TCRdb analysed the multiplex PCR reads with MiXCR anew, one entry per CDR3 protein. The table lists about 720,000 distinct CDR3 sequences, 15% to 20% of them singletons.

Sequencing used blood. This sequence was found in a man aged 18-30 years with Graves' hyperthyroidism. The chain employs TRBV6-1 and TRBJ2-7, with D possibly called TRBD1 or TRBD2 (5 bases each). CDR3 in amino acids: CASSFPGPPYEQYF. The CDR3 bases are TGTGCCAGCAGTTTCCCGGGGCCTCCCTACGAGCAGTACTTC.